The 13 T cell receptor beta chains below come from one sample, sequenced in a study of naive and memory T cell subsets. The study's findings and limits: A few larger clonotypes appeared in naive repertoires, especially CD8, possibly memory cells re-expressing CD45RA.

These receptors' targets are unknown. The beta constant-region primer was an equimolar mix of two oligonucleotides covering TRBC1 and TRBC2. Ligated cDNA was amplified by four rounds of PCR with nested alpha and beta constant-region primers and SP2. TCRdb ran MiXCR on the UMI-ligation and nested PCR reads and lists one entry per CDR3 protein. The profile shows roughly 99,000 distinct CDR3 sequences, around 11% of them singletons. Input material: naive CD4+ T cells from blood. These receptors were obtained from a human donor in good health.

The J gene is TRBJ2-1, the V gene TRBV7-3; 8 bases agree with TRBD2. The trim removed 5 bases at V and 10 bases at J, leaving 10 bases unmatched. The CDR3 extends over 14 amino acids. From germline, CDR1 is SGHTA and CDR2 FQGTGA. The CDR3 spells CASSPGTSWGEQFF. CDR3 nucleotides: TGTGCCAGCAGCCCGGGGACTAGTTGGGGCGAGCAGTTCTTC.

This clonotype was counted ten times or more. The rearrangement joins TRBV7-8 to TRBJ2-1; D possibly matches TRBD1 or TRBD2 (6 bases each). The germline CDR1 and CDR2 sequences are SGHVS and FQNEAQ. With 1 base removed from V and 2 bases from J, the gap between germline ends came to 12 bases. The CDR3 length is 16 residues. CDR3 protein: CASSLVSGATYNEQFF. The CDR3, as DNA: TGTGCCAGCAGCTTAGTATCGGGGGCCACCTACAATGAGCAGTTCTTC.

This clonotype was seen only a few times. The rearrangement uses TRBV7-3 and TRBJ2-1; the D is unclear. Between the trimmed V and J ends, which lost 5 bases and 6 bases, there was a span of 11 bases. The CDR3 has 13 amino acids. Germline V gene sequence: CDR1 SGHTA, CDR2 FQGTGA. CDR3 region: CASSTGRFNEQFF. The CDR3 DNA reads as TGTGCCAGCAGCACCGGGCGGTTCAATGAGCAGTTCTTC.

This clonotype was detected only a few times. The rearrangement links TRBV10-3 to TRBJ2-3; 8 bases agree with TRBD1. The CDR3 sequence is 16 residues long. The V gene's germline CDR1 is ENHRY and CDR2 SYGVKD. Germline trimming cut 0 bases from V and 2 bases from J; bases unmatched to any gene: 4. The CDR3 nucleotides read TGTGCCATCAGTGAGTCTGGACAGGGCCTCACAGATACGCAGTATTTT. Its protein product is CAISESGQGLTDTQYF.

This clonotype was counted a few times. The chain joins TRBV20-1 to TRBJ1-2; 7 positions match TRBD1. J lost 2 bases, V lost 7 bases, and 10 bases had no gene match. The CDR3 covers 14 residues. Looked up from germline, CDR1 is DFQATT and CDR2 is SNEGSKA (reference sequence). The CDR3, as DNA: TGCAGTGGGAGGACCGGGGACAGAAACTATGGCTACACCTTC. It codes for CSGRTGDRNYGYTF.

This sequence joins TRBV29-1 and TRBJ1-2; D ambiguous. Germline loops: CDR1 SQVTM, CDR2 ANQGSEA. The V and J ends lost 4 bases and 3 bases respectively, with 15 bases between them. The CDR3 is 14 amino acids. Here the CDR3 DNA reads TGCAGCGTTGGCTCCGAGGGTAGGGACTATGGCTACACCTTC. Protein sequence: CSVGSEGRDYGYTF. Together with reference TRBV29-1 and TRBJ1-2, the CDR3 gives the full variable domain: SAVISQKPSRDICQRGTSLTIQCQVDSQVTMMFWYRQQPGQSLTLIATANQGSEATYESGFVIDKFPISRPNLTFSTLTVSNMSPEDSSIYLCSVGSEGRDYGYTFGSGTRLTVV.

This clonotype was found many times. This chain connects TRBV4-3 to TRBJ1-1; D possibly corresponds to TRBD1 (5 bases). CDR1 LGHNA and CDR2 YSLEER come from the germline V gene. This CDR3 is built from 16 residues. Trimming removed 2 bases at V and 2 bases at J, with 15 bases between. This CDR3 is CASSQLGRGSNTEAFF. CDR3 coding DNA: TGCGCCAGCAGCCAACTAGGGAGGGGCAGTAACACTGAAGCTTTCTTT.

This chain joins TRBV12-3 or TRBV12-4 and TRBJ2-1, with D possibly matching TRBD2 (5 bases). The CDR3 has 16 residues. V lost 6 bases to trimming and J lost 4 bases, with 19 bases between them. CDR3 sequence: CASSTRRTLHYNEQFF. DNA for the CDR3: TGTGCCAGCAGCACCCGAAGGACTCTACATTACAATGAGCAGTTCTTC.

This clonotype was seen more than once but under ten times. The rearrangement links TRBV28 to TRBJ2-7, with D perhaps TRBD1 (5 bases). The CDR3 runs 13 residues. Trimming took off 6 bases at V and 8 bases at J, with 17 bases between the two ends. The germline CDR1 and CDR2 sequences are MDHEN and SYDVKM. The CDR3 bases are TGTGCCAGCAGCCGTGACAGCGTCCGAAAGCAGTACTTC. As protein: CASSRDSVRKQYF.

In nucleotides, the CDR3 is TGTGCCAGCAGCCAACGACAGAACTCCTACAATGAGCAGTTCTTC. Translated, it gives CASSQRQNSYNEQFF. The V call is TRBV5-5, the J call TRBJ2-1; tentative D call: TRBD1 (5 bases). V dropped 4 bases and J dropped 0 bases, with 11 bases sitting between them. Germline CDR1 reads SGHKS; CDR2 reads YYEKEE (reference sequence). The CDR3 contains 15 residues.

This clonotype was counted at least ten times. The chain has TRBV7-2 and TRBJ2-1, with TRBD1 matching 8 bases. The CDR3 consists of 11 residues. Germline values: CDR1 SGHTA, CDR2 FQGNSA. V dropped 4 bases and J dropped 13; count of bases not matched to a gene: 3. The CDR3 sequence is CASSYGQGQFF. The CDR3 nucleotides are TGTGCCAGCAGCTACGGACAGGGACAGTTCTTC.

The CDR3 DNA reads TGTGCCAGCAGCTTAGGACATCCCAACTATGGCTACACCTTC. Translating it yields CASSLGHPNYGYTF. This chain links TRBV7-2 with TRBJ1-2; D gene uncertain. Trimming removed 1 base from V and 2 bases from J, with 8 bases in between. Per germline, CDR1 SGHTA and CDR2 FQGNSA. The CDR3 is 14 residues long.

This clonotype appeared a single time. J is TRBJ1-6 and V is TRBV11-3; D is unresolved. The CDR3 is 13 residues long. The germline CDR1 and CDR2 sequences are SGHNT and YENEEA. Trimming took off 3 bases at V and 13 bases at J, with 13 bases between the two ends. Here the CDR3 DNA reads TGTGCCAGCAGCTTCGTCCTCACGTCCCCCCTCCACTTT. This sequence encodes CASSFVLTSPLHF.